Below, one T cell receptor (beta chain) is given with its context. Its antigen is not known. Assay: immunoSEQ multiplex PCR; the TCRdb copy retains only in-frame clones and omits some. Of some 150,000 clones in the sample, around nine tenths were seen once. This sample was taken from a study of T cell responses to AZD1222 COVID-19 vaccine. Turning to the study itself: Timing groups of about 4 and about 12 weeks for second doses were pooled. Study-level results: Only 5 or 6 individuals given AZD1222 were seropositive at baseline. Spike was spanned by vaccine-associated CD4 TCRs, with dominance at 160-218 and 743-854.

Germline CDR1 and CDR2: MNHEY and SMNVEV (reference sequence). The CDR3 sequence is 19 residues long. The V segment lost 5 bases and the J segment 2 bases; nucleotides outside the gene matches: 16. The sequencing used peripheral blood, collected on day 0 of AZD1222 vaccination. V usage is TRBV27 and J usage is TRBJ2-3, with 10 bases lining up with TRBD2. This clonotype originated in an adult in good health. CDR3 sequence: CASSLLKAAGGLNTDTQYF. CDR3 bases: TGTGCCAGCAGTCTCCTAAAGGCAGCGGGGGGGCTTAACACAGATACGCAGTATTTT.